This T cell receptor beta chain was obtained from a study of cytomegalovirus exposure and HLA in healthy donors (TCRdb year 2017). For context, the study as a whole: In an earlier analysis of 587 of the donors, approximately 260 Gb of sequence data and about 110 million unique TCR beta sequences from roughly 190 million T cells were reported. To study patterns of TCR occurrence, a later analysis re-analyzed previously published TCR beta repertoires from around 670 donors and added high-resolution HLA genotyping. HLA typing covered class I and class II loci at four-digit resolution. The T cell repertoires of some 670 subjects were profiled by immunosequencing and related to cytomegalovirus serostatus. The number of typed donors differed by locus: about 620-630 for A, B, C, DRB1 and DQB1; 522 for DQA1; fewer than 610 for DPA1; and about 470 for DPB1. Around 300 gigabases of sequencing data and approximately 85 million unique TCR sequences were included in an early release covering around 650 HLA-typed donors. Rather than drawing on any new phenotypic data, the later analysis identified candidate immune exposures from TCR beta sequences and the way those sequences occurred across donors. An earlier analysis of 587 of the donors used high-throughput TCR beta sequencing to judge whether each TCR beta V gene segment behaved as functional or pseudogenic. Along with the approximately 700-subject first cohort, a separate validation cohort of over 90 different subjects was used. Of the roughly 400 genotyped donors, roughly 80% were placed in the genetic ancestry cluster associated with self-reported Caucasian donors. On average, around 230,000 unique TCR beta nucleotide sequences were sequenced per donor among fewer than 500 genotyped donors of the cohort, with about 19% of those sequences being non-productive. The study combined high-throughput TCR immunosequencing, statistical association of individual TCRs with disease status, and machine learning to predict cytomegalovirus infection status. The study aimed to test whether signatures of past pathogen exposure could be identified by cataloging public T cell receptors. Roughly 5 DR-DQ haplotypes were treated as single units for association and clustering because of strong linkage in the cohort. A later genetic analysis took genome-wide SNP genotypes for 398 of the 666 donors and used that subset as a discovery cohort. Every repertoire in the discovery cohort had been generated on one and the same sequencing platform. Alongside the repertoire data, information on donor age, sex, ethnicity and CMV serostatus was compiled.

The cohort was made up of about 610 healthy bone marrow donors. At the time of sampling, every cohort member was nominally healthy, though immune exposures that went unrecorded were likely present. The donor tested CMV seronegative and was one of the 352 seronegative cohort members. Every donor gave a peripheral blood sample, and the peripheral blood mononuclear cells from that sample were used for TCR beta sequencing. Genomic DNA extraction from the blood cell samples was performed with the Qiagen DNeasy Blood Extraction Kit. CDR1 SGHDN and CDR2 FVKESK were looked up in the germline V gene. Including the terminal cysteine and phenylalanine, the CDR3 comprises 11 residues. Only the CDR3 region is kept as DNA, spanning 33 bases read in frame from base 1. At the junction V is shortened by 4 bases and J by 6 bases, with 7 bases in between. What the authors observed across the whole study: Presence/absence analyses assumed roughly uniform sequencing depth across donors, an assumption that may not hold. Compared with the approximately 700-donor mean, donors in an Asian-associated ancestry cluster had fewer N-insertions in productive TCRs, according to a later genetic analysis. Specific HLA alleles were associated with about 17,000 TCR beta sequences at a false discovery rate of 0.05 in a later analysis. When HLA alleles, especially DR and DQ, strongly co-occurred, TCR associations were difficult to assign to individual alleles. Broadly in line with IMGT annotations, most TCR beta V segments showed up in productive rearrangements about 90% or about 30% of the time in an earlier analysis of several hundred of the donors. In vitro tests confirmed that a few of the cytomegalovirus-associated TCR beta chains recognize cytomegalovirus antigens. In a later analysis, the rate of TCR association differed among HLA loci, with DRB1 alleles having the most associated TCRs and HLA-C alleles having the fewest. A later analysis found that HLA-associated TCR beta chains were more clonally expanded and had lower generation probabilities than equally common non-associated chains. According to a later analysis, most CMV-associated TCR beta chains appeared to be HLA-restricted, and the HLA associations seemed to be driven largely by CMV exposure. Most TCR sequences were observed very rarely across donors, whereas some public TCRs were present in many individuals. A further reported finding was that TCR beta sequences accurately predicted the HLA-A and HLA-B alleles for most subjects in the first cohort. This cohort had only TCR beta chains sequenced, and the lack of alpha or paired-chain data limited which features could be detected. The classifier was reported to diagnose cytomegalovirus status with high specificity and sensitivity in both the original cohort and the validation cohort. Immune exposure information for the cohort was limited to CMV serostatus. A cluster of highly shared sequence variants was judged likely to represent a technical artifact of the sequencing pipeline. According to a later analysis, parvovirus B19, influenza, CMV and Epstein-Barr virus appeared linked to several top co-occurrence clusters. The authors suggested that the approach could potentially be generalized to other disease states and immunological phenotypes. Because counts were too low, roughly 16 rarely observed V segments, including chromosome 9 orphons, were excluded from the earlier analysis of under 650 of the donors. Because HLA typing was unavailable for some donors at each locus, only the typed subset was used in association tests. V-gene and J-gene trimming of TCR beta chains was associated with a missense DCLRE1C variant in a later genetic analysis, and the association was replicated in an independent cohort. Linkage disequilibrium might explain the correlated functional status among segregating V segments, but an unknown experimental factor could not be ruled out. Some IMGT-functional V segments, including TRBV6-2 and TRBV6-3, could not be distinguished by the 87-base-pair reads and were therefore excluded. A total of about 150 TCR beta chains were listed by the study as associated with cytomegalovirus.

A word on this clone: Its antigen target is currently unknown. Base-call qualities are not available, and no considerably larger clone is one nucleotide away.

Libraries were constructed by the immunoSEQ multiplex PCR assay. The multiplex PCR relied on a mix of 60 forward primers for TCR Vbeta segments and 13 reverse primers for TCR Jbeta segments. The CDR3 region of rearranged TCR beta genes was amplified from genomic DNA by a multiplex PCR assay. The Illumina HiSeq System was used to sequence the amplified TCR beta libraries as 87-base-pair reads. The study's processing was this. A later analysis tallied tens of millions of unique TCR beta chains across the 666 repertoires, and roughly 11 million of those chains were shared by two or more donors. To remove PCR and sequencing errors, raw reads were error-corrected and collapsed into unique sequences using a nearest-neighbor algorithm that merged closely related sequences. CDR3 sequences were aligned to IMGT reference sequences to assign V, D and J gene segments. For a sequence to be retained, at least a six-nucleotide match to both a V gene segment and a J gene segment was required. A rearrangement counted as productive if the CDR3 had no stop codons and remained in frame with V and J, and every other rearrangement counted as non-productive. CDR3 was defined according to IMGT convention as the region running from the second conserved V-encoded cysteine to the conserved J-encoded phenylalanine. The earlier analysis of about 590 of the donors excluded sequences that lacked an unambiguous match to a single V gene segment. An earlier analysis of fewer than 750 of the donors called V segments functional above 56.7% productive rearrangements and segregating when the between-donor standard deviation exceeded 5%. To diagnose cytomegalovirus status from the catalog of TCR beta chain sequences, a statistical classification framework was built. In a later analysis, V and J genes were assigned by comparing TCR nucleotide sequences against IMGT/GENE-DB human TR gene sequences. In a later analysis, CDR3 sequences and most-parsimonious VDJ recombination scenarios were assigned using the TCRdist pipeline. In a later analysis, each TCR beta chain was defined by its CDR3 amino acid sequence together with its V-gene family, and reads lacking a unique V-gene family were excluded. A later analysis removed 592 highly shared, low-generation-probability nucleotide sequences to deal with suspected cross-contamination and a sequencing artifact. A later analysis calculated a clonal expansion index for each public chain from normalized within-repertoire ranks of inferred template counts. Generation probabilities in a later analysis came from a VDJ recombination model fitted to out-of-frame rearrangements, and those results were checked against IGoR. Hypergeometric tests were used in a later analysis to score TCR-TCR, TCR-HLA and TCR-CMV co-occurrence, with a repertoire-size bias correction applied to the TCR pairs. To estimate false discovery rates, a later analysis permuted the HLA or CMV assignments 20 times. In a later analysis, co-occurring TCRs were grouped using DBSCAN, with TCRdist sequence similarity added in when clustering inside HLA-allele-positive subsets. Repertoires with fewer than 30,000 or more than 120,000 public chains were left out of co-occurrence clustering, as were five repertoires with anomalous nucleotide sharing. Held by TCRdb, this immuneACCESS table contains in-frame sequences only and omits some clones. Under half of the omission traces to an unresolved V gene where checked; the cause of the rest is unknown. V and J calls and clone size come straight from that table; D and trimming were deduced from the DNA. This sample comprises roughly 170,000 clones, over 80% of them detected only once. The ten largest clones add up to around 1.5% of the sample.

Source material: PBMCs. The rearranged chain carries TRBV14 and TRBJ2-7; TRBD2 is perhaps the D gene, given 6 matching bases. The TCR comes from a man between 45 and 60 years old in good health and CMV-seronegative. The DNA is as follows: TGTGCCAGCAGCCGGGGGGTCGAGCAGTACTTC. Its translation reads: CASSRGVEQYF.